This T cell receptor (beta chain) derives from a study of T cells in localized non-small cell lung cancer. Study results and limitations: Out of the top 100 tumor clones, a median approximately 57 were seen in adjacent lung.

A remark on this clone: The antigen is not known.

Generated by immunoSEQ multiplex PCR, the TCRdb table keeps only in-frame clones and is missing some. The sample has some 15,000 clones; almost 85% are singletons. Looked up from germline, CDR1 is SNHLY and CDR2 is FYNNEI. The trim removed 8 bases at V and 5 bases at J, leaving 10 bases unmatched. There are 15 residues in the CDR3. This specimen consisted of peripheral blood, obtained before any cancer treatment. The source is a male donor at least 60 years old with stage I lung adenocarcinoma. The chain links TRBV2 to TRBJ2-3, with 10 positions matching TRBD2. CDR3 sequence (DNA): TGTGCCAGCTCGACAGCGGGAGGGCCGGGAGATACGCAGTATTTT. This encodes CASSTAGGPGDTQYF.